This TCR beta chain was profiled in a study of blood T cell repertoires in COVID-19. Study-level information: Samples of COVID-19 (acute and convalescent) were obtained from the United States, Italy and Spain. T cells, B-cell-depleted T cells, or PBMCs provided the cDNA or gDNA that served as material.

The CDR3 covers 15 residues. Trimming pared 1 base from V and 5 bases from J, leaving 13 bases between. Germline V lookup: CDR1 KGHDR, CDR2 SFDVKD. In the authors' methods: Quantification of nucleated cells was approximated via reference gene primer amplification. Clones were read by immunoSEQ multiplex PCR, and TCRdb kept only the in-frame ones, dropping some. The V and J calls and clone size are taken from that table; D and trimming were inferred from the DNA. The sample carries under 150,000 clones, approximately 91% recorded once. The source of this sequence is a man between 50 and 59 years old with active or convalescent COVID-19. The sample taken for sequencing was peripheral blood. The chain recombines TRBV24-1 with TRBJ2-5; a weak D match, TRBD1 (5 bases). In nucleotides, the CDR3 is TGTGCCACCAGTGATTTTAGGGGTCAAGGCGAGACCCAGTACTTC. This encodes CATSDFRGQGETQYF.